This T cell receptor beta chain was found in a study of shared clonotypes between healthy human individuals. The CDR3 extends over 13 amino acids. Germline V gives CDR1 SQVTM, CDR2 ANQGSEA. V lost 3 bases, J lost 6 bases, and 14 bases lay in between. Sequenced by immunoSEQ multiplex PCR; TCRdb stores in-frame clones only, minus some. Of millions of clones listed, 95% are singletons. This receptor was taken from a man younger than 35 in good health. Sequences were obtained from naive CD4+ T cells sorted from blood. Specified subset: CD45RA+ positively selected. The chain has TRBV29-1 and TRBJ1-2, with a possible D match to TRBD1 (5 bases). The CDR3 DNA is TGCAGCGTTGAGGAGGGGCTAAGAAATGGCTACACCTTC. Encoded protein: CSVEEGLRNGYTF.